Listed here are 14 T cell receptor beta chains from one sample, sequenced in a study of T cells in Graves' hyperthyroidism and ophthalmopathy. The TCR beta CDR3 regions underwent amplification using RNA transcripts as the source. The TCR CDR3 first-round RT-PCR relied on the HTBI primer set. TCRdb reanalysed the multiplex PCR reads using MiXCR and keeps one entry per CDR3 protein. The table records some 510,000 distinct CDR3 sequences, less than 25% of them present only once. The specimen sequenced was blood. These TCRs come from a man aged 18 to 35 with Graves' hyperthyroidism.

This clonotype showed up many times. J is TRBJ2-7 and V is TRBV12-3 or TRBV12-4, with D perhaps matching TRBD1 or TRBD2 (5 bases each). There are 17 residues in the CDR3. Trimming cost V 7 bases and J 1 base, with 23 bases left between them. The CDR3 DNA reads as TGTGCCAGCAATGCCGGTGGACGGGACCAGGGTTCCTACGAGCAGTACTTC. Amino acids: CASNAGGRDQGSYEQYF.

The chain carries TRBV6-5 and TRBJ1-1; D is uncertain. The CDR3 extends over 15 amino acids. In germline, CDR1 is MNHEY, CDR2 SVGAGI. V was clipped by 4 bases and J by 6 bases, with 18 bases between them. CDR3 amino acids: CASSFARVVFAEAFF. CDR3 nucleotide sequence: TGTGCCAGCAGTTTTGCCCGGGTCGTATTCGCTGAAGCTTTCTTT.

This chain connects TRBV5-8 to TRBJ2-3, with D possibly matching TRBD1 (5 bases). This CDR3 is 13 amino acids long. With 5 bases removed from V and 4 bases from J, the gap between germline ends came to 11 bases. CDR1 and CDR2 (germline): SGHTS, YDEGEE. The CDR3 coding sequence is TGTGCCAGCAGGCATCAGGGCTCAGATACGCAGTATTTT. It encodes CASRHQGSDTQYF. The full variable domain, its missing parts supplied by reference TRBV5-8 and TRBJ2-3, is EAGVTQSPTHLIKTRGQQATLRCSPISGHTSVYWYQQALGLGLQFLLWYDEGEERNRGNFPPRFSGRQFPNYSSELNVNALELEDSALYLCASRHQGSDTQYFGPGTRLTVL.

This clonotype occurred many times. The chain employs TRBV24-1 and TRBJ1-1; D unresolved. CDR1 is KGHDR, CDR2 SFDVKD, per germline. The CDR3 loop spans 14 amino acids. V was pared by 1 base and J by 1 base, with 6 bases between. CDR3: CATSDFAENTEAFF. As DNA, the CDR3 is TGTGCCACCAGTGATTTCGCGGAGAACACTGAAGCTTTCTTT.

V usage is TRBV6-1 and J usage is TRBJ1-1; the D gene is possibly TRBD1 (5 bases). The germline V gene encodes CDR1 MNHNS and CDR2 SASEGT. Trimming cost V 7 bases and J 3 bases, with 12 bases left between them. The CDR3 has 13 residues. The CDR3 sequence is CASKGAVYTEAFF. CDR3 nucleotides: TGTGCCAGCAAAGGGGCAGTGTACACTGAAGCTTTCTTT.

This clonotype was seen repeatedly, ten times or more. J is TRBJ2-7 and V is TRBV2; D gene ambiguous. The V gene's germline CDR1 is SNHLY and CDR2 FYNNEI. V was trimmed by 2 bases and J by 4 bases, leaving 3 bases between them. CDR3 length equals 11 residues. The CDR3 DNA is TGTGCCAGCAGTGAACTGTACGAGCAGTACTTC. It yields the protein CASSELYEQYF.

On this clonotype: This clone may be a read error of a much larger clone one base away. Lacking the conserved final phenylalanine or tryptophan, this CDR3 likely reflects a read error. The CDR3 here is CASSAPDRAMAFV. The CDR3 nucleotides read TGTGCCAGCAGTGCCCCGGACAGGGCGATGGCTTTCGTT. The chain couples TRBV28 to TRBJ1-1; 8 bases are a match to TRBD1. CDR1 and CDR2 (germline): MDHEN, SYDVKM. Losses at the gene ends were 5 bases for V and 11 bases for J; bases not matched to a gene: 10. The CDR3 is 13 residues long.

The chain recombines TRBV6-1 with TRBJ2-7; D remains unclear. This CDR3 is 13 amino acids long. Trimming pared 6 bases from V and 2 bases from J, leaving 11 bases between. From germline, CDR1 is MNHNS and CDR2 SASEGT. CDR3 coding DNA: TGTGCCAGCAGGGCCGGGCAAGCCTACGAGCAGTACTTC. Protein sequence: CASRAGQAYEQYF.

This clonotype has a handful of counts. This sequence joins TRBV20-1 and TRBJ2-2; 9 bases align to TRBD1. Trimming cost V 3 bases and J 1 base; bases outside gene matches: 3. This CDR3 comprises 15 residues. Looked up from germline, CDR1 is DFQATT and CDR2 is SNEGSKA (reference sequence). The CDR3 spells CSARGQGGNTGELFF. The CDR3 DNA follows: TGCAGTGCTAGGGGACAGGGAGGGAACACCGGGGAGCTGTTTTTT.

In its sample, this clonotype was seen many times. This chain joins TRBV7-9 and TRBJ1-1; D remains ambiguous. Deletions cut 3 bases from V and 4 bases from J, with 9 bases between. Germline CDR1 is SEHNR and CDR2 is FQNEAQ (reference sequence). CDR3 size: 13 residues. CDR3 protein: CASSFPRITEAFF. CDR3 DNA sequence: TGTGCCAGCAGCTTTCCGCGGATCACTGAAGCTTTCTTT.

The chain recombines TRBV4-1 with TRBJ2-1, with 8 bases that match TRBD2. CDR3 length: 15 amino acids. CDR1 MGHRA and CDR2 YSYEKL come from the germline V gene. The junction had 5 bases not matched to a gene; V was cut back by 0 bases and J by 7 bases. The CDR3 nucleotides read TGCGCCAGCAGCCAAGATGAGCGGGGGCTGAATGAGCAGTTCTTC. It translates to CASSQDERGLNEQFF.

The V and J genes are TRBV4-1 and TRBJ2-2; perhaps TRBD1 as D (6 bases). V was cut by 8 bases and J by 7 bases, with 14 bases left in between. CDR3 length: 13 amino acids. CDR1 is MGHRA and CDR2 is YSYEKL in the germline V gene. In DNA, the CDR3 is TGCGCCAGCGGGGACCTCAGGGGCGGGGAGCTGTTTTTT. Its protein product is CASGDLRGGELFF.

This clonotype showed up many times. The chain couples TRBV6-5 to TRBJ1-2; no definite D call. Trimming stripped 7 bases from V and 2 bases from J, with 8 bases between. Per the germline V gene, CDR1 is MNHEY and CDR2 is SVGAGI. This CDR3 is 12 amino acids long. This CDR3 is CASNGSNYGYTF. In DNA form, the CDR3 reads TGTGCCAGCAACGGGTCGAACTATGGCTACACCTTC.

The sample holds many counts of this clonotype. This CDR3 is CASGDMNTEAFF. CDR3 DNA sequence: TGTGCCTCGGGGGACATGAACACTGAAGCTTTCTTT. The chain carries TRBV19 and TRBJ1-1; D is perhaps TRBD1 (6 bases). Trimming stripped 11 bases from V and 0 bases from J, with 10 bases between. Germline assignment: CDR1 LNHDA and CDR2 SQIVND (reference sequence). The CDR3 totals 12 residues.